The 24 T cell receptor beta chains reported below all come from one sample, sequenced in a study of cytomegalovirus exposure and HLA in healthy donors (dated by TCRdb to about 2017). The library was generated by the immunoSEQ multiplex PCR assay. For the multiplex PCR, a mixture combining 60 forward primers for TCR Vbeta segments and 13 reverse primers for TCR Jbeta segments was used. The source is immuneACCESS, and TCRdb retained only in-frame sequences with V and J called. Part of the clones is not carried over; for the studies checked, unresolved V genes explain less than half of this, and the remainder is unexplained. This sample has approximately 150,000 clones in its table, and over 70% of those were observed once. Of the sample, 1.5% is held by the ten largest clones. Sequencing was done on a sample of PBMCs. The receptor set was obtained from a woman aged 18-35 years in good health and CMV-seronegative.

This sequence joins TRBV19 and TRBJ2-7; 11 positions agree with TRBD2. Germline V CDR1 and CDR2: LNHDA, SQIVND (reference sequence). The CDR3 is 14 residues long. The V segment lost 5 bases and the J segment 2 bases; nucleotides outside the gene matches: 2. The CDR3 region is CASSPGLAAYEQYF. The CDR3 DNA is TGTGCCAGTAGTCCGGGACTAGCGGCCTACGAGCAGTACTTC.

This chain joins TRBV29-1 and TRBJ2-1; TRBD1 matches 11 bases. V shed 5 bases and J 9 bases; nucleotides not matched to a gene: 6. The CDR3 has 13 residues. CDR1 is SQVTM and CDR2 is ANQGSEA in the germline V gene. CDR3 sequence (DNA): TGCAGCGTTTGGACAGGGGGCAGGGGTGAGCAGTTCTTC. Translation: CSVWTGGRGEQFF.

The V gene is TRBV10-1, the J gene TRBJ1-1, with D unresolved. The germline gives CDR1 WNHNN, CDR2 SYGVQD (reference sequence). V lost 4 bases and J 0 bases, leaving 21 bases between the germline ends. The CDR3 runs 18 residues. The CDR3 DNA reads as TGCGCCAGCAGTGGGAAAAGGACCCTTCGGGAGATGAACACTGAAGCTTTCTTT. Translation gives CASSGKRTLREMNTEAFF.

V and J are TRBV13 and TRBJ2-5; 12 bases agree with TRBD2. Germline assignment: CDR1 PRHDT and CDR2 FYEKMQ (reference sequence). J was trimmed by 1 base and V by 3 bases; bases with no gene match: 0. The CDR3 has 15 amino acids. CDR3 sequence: CASSLGLAGQETQYF. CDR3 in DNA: TGTGCCAGCAGCTTGGGACTAGCGGGCCAAGAGACCCAGTACTTC. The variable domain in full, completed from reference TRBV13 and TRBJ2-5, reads AAGVIQSPRHLIKEKRETATLKCYPIPRHDTVYWYQQGPGQDPQFLISFYEKMQSDKGSIPDRFSAQQFSDYHSELNMSSLELGDSALYFCASSLGLAGQETQYFGPGTRLLVL.

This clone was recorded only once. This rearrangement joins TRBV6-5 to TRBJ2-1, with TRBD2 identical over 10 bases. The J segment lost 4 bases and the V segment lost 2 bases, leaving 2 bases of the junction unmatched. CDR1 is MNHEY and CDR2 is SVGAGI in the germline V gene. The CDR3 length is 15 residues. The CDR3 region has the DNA TGTGCCAGCAGTTACGGACTAGCGGCTTACAATGAGCAGTTCTTC. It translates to CASSYGLAAYNEQFF.

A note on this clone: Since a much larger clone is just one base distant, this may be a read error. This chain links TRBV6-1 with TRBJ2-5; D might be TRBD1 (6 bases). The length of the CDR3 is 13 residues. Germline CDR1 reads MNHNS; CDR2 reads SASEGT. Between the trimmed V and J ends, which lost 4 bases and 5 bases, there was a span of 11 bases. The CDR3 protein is CASSGQVWETQYF. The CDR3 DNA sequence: TGTGCCAGCAGTGGACAGGTTTGGGAGACCCAGTACTTC.

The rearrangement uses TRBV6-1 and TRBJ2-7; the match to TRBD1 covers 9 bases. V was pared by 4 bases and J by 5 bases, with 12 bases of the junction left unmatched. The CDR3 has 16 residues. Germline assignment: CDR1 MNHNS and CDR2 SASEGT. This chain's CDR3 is CASSGGVGQGRNEQYF. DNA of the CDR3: TGTGCCAGCAGTGGGGGAGTCGGACAGGGGAGGAACGAGCAGTACTTC.

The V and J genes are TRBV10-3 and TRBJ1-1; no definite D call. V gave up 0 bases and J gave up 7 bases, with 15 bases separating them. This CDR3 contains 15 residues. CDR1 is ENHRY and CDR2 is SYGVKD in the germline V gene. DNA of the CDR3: TGTGCCATCAGTGAGTCCCCCGGAGGGCTAGATGAAGCTTTCTTT. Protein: CAISESPGGLDEAFF.

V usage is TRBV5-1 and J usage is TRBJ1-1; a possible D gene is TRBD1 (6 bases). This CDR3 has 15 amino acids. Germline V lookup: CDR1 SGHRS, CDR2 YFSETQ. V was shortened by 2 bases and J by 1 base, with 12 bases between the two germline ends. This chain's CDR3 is CASSFGSTGNTEAFF. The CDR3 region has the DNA TGCGCCAGCAGCTTCGGCTCGACAGGGAACACTGAAGCTTTCTTT. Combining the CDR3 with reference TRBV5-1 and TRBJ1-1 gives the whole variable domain KAGVTQTPRYLIKTRGQQVTLSCSPISGHRSVSWYQQTPGQGLQFLFEYFSETQRNKGNFPGRFSGRQFSNSRSEMNVSTLELGDSALYLCASSFGSTGNTEAFFGQGTRLTVV.

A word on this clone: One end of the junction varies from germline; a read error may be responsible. CDR3 protein: CSSSLSGGIYRDEQFF. DNA for the CDR3: TGTTCCAGCAGCTTATCAGGTGGGATCTACAGGGATGAGCAGTTCTTC. This chain joins TRBV7-9 and TRBJ2-1, with a tentative D call TRBD1 (6 bases). This CDR3 is 16 amino acids long. Germline loops: CDR1 SEHNR, CDR2 FQNEAQ (reference sequence).

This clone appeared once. The CDR3 DNA reads as TGCGCCAGCAGTGATGTAGCGGGAGGGCCCTACGAGCAGTACTTC. Translated: CASSDVAGGPYEQYF. This chain connects TRBV10-2 to TRBJ2-7, with 11 bases lining up with TRBD2. This CDR3 has 15 amino acids. CDR1 and CDR2 from the germline V gene are WSHSY and SAAADI. V shed 3 bases, J shed 2 bases, and the junction held 3 bases outside the gene matches.

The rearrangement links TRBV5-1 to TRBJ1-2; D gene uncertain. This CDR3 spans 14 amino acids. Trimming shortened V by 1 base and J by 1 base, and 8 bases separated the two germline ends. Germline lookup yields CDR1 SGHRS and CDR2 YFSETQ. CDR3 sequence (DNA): TGCGCCAGCAGCTTGAGTAGCAATAACTATGGCTACACCTTC. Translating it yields CASSLSSNNYGYTF.

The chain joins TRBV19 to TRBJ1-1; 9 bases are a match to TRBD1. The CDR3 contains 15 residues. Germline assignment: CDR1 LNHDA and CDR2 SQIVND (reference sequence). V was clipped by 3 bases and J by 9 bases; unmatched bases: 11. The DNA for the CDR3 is TGTGCCAGTAGTATCACCGGGACAGGGAGCACCAAAGCTTTCTTT. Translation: CASSITGTGSTKAFF.

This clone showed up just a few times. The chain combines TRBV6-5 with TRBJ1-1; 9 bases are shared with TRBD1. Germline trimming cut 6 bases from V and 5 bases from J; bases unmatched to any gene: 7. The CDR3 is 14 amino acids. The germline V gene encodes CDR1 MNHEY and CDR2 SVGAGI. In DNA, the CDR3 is TGTGCCAGCAGACGGGACAGGGAAGAAACTGAAGCTTTCTTT. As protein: CASRRDREETEAFF.

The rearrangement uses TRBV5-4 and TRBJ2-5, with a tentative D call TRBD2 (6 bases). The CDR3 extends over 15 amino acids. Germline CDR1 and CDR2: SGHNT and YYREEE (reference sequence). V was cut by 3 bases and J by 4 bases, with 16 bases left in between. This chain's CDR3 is CASSWRGPQGETQYF. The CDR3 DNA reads TGTGCCAGCAGCTGGCGGGGACCCCAAGGAGAGACCCAGTACTTC.

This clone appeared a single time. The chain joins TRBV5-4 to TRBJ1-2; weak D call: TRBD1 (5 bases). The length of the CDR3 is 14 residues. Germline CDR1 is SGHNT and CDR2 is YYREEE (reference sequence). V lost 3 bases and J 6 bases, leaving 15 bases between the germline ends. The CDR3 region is CASSSETGGDGYTF. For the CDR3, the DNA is TGTGCCAGCAGCTCAGAAACAGGTGGGGATGGCTACACCTTC. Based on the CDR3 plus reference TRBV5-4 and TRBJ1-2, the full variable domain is ETGVTQSPTHLIKTRGQQVTLRCSSQSGHNTVSWYQQALGQGPQFIFQYYREEENGRGNFPPRFSGLQFPNYSSELNVNALELDDSALYLCASSSETGGDGYTFGSGTRLTVV.

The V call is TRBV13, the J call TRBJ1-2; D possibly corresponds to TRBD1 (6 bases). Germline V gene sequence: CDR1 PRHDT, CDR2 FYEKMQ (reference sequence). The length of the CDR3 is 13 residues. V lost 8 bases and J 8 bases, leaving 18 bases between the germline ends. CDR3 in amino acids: CASSPGGGLGYTF. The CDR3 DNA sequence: TGTGCCAGCTCCCCCGGCGGGGGCCTAGGCTACACCTTC.

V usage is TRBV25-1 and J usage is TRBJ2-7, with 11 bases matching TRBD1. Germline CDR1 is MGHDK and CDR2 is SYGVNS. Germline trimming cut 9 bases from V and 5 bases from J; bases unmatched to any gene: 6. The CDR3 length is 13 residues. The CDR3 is CASRTGGYHEQYF. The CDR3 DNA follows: TGTGCCAGTCGGACAGGGGGCTACCACGAGCAGTACTTC.

Written as DNA, the CDR3 is TGTGCCATCAGGTCGGGACAGATCTCCTACGAGCAGTACTTC. This codes for CAIRSGQISYEQYF. V usage is TRBV10-3 and J usage is TRBJ2-7; 7 bases match TRBD1. V lost 6 bases to trimming and J lost 0 bases; unmatched junction nucleotides: 5. This CDR3 region has 14 residues. Germline loops: CDR1 ENHRY, CDR2 SYGVKD.

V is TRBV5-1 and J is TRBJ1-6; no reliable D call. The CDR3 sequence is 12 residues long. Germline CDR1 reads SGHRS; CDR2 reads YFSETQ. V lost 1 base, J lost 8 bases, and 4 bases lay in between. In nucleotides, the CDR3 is TGCGCCAGCAGCTTGCAGGATTCACCCCTCCACTTT. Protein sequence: CASSLQDSPLHF.

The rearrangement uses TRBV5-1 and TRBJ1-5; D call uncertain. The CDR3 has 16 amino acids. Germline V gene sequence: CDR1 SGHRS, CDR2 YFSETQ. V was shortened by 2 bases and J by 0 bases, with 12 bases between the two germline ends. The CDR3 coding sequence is TGCGCCAGCAGCTTCCTCGAGCCTTATAGCAATCAGCCCCAGCATTTT. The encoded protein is CASSFLEPYSNQPQHF.

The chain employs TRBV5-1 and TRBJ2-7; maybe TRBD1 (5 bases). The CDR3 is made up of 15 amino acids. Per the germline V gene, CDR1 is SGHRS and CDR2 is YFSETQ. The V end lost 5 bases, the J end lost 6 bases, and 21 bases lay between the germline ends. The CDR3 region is CASRRGAGQAGEQYF. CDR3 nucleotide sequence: TGCGCCAGCAGAAGAGGAGCAGGGCAGGCAGGCGAGCAGTACTTC. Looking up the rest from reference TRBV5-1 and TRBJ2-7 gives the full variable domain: KAGVTQTPRYLIKTRGQQVTLSCSPISGHRSVSWYQQTPGQGLQFLFEYFSETQRNKGNFPGRFSGRQFSNSRSEMNVSTLELGDSALYLCASRRGAGQAGEQYFGPGTRLTVT.

CDR3 nucleotide sequence: TGCGCCAGCAGCCCAAAGCGCCTCCACCAGCCCCAGCATTTT. It codes for CASSPKRLHQPQHF. The chain carries TRBV5-1 and TRBJ1-5; D gene uncertain. Germline V gene lookup returns CDR1 SGHRS and CDR2 YFSETQ. The CDR3 consists of 14 residues. Trimming stripped 4 bases from V and 7 bases from J, with 15 bases between.

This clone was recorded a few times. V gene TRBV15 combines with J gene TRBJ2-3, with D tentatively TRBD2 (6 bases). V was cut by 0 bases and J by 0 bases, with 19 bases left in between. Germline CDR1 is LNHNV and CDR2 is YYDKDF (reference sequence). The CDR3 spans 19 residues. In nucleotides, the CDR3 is TGTGCCACCAGCAGAGAGGGACGGGAGTGGGCGTTGAGCACAGATACGCAGTATTTT. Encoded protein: CATSREGREWALSTDTQYF.